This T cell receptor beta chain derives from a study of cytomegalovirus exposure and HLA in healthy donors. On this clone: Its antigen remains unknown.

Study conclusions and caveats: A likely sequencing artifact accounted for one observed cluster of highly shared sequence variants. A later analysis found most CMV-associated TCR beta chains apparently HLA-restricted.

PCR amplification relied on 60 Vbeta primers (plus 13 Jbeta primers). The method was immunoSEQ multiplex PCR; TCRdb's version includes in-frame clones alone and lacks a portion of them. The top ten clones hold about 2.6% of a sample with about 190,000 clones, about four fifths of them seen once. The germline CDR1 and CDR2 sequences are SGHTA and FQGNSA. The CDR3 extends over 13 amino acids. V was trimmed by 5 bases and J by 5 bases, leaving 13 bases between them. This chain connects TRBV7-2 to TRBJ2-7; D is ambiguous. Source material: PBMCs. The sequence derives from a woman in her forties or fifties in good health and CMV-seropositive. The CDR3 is CASSPRNADEQYF. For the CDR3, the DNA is TGTGCCAGCAGCCCCAGAAACGCAGACGAGCAGTACTTC. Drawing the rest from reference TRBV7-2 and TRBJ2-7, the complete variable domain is GAGVSQSPSNKVTEKGKDVELRCDPISGHTALYWYRQSLGQGLEFLIYFQGNSAPDKSGLPSDRFSAERTGGSVSTLTIQRTQQEDSAVYLCASSPRNADEQYFGPGTRLTVT.